These 15 T cell receptor beta chains share one sample of origin, sequenced in a study of blood T cell repertoires in COVID-19. Profiled with immunoSEQ multiplex PCR; TCRdb holds only in-frame clones, not every one. This table holds about 100,000 clones, around four fifths found once. The specimen sequenced was peripheral blood. The receptors were gathered from a man aged 65-85 years with active or convalescent COVID-19.

The rearrangement joins TRBV7-8 to TRBJ2-7, with D hard to call. Germline CDR1 and CDR2: SGHVS and FQNEAQ. The CDR3 is 13 residues long. Trimming left V 1 base short and J 0 bases short, with 4 bases between. CDR3 bases: TGTGCCAGCAGCTTAGACATCTCCTACGAGCAGTACTTC. It is translated as CASSLDISYEQYF. The whole variable domain, remainder taken from reference TRBV7-8 and TRBJ2-7, is GAGVSQSPRYKVAKRGQDVALRCDPISGHVSLFWYQQALGQGPEFLTYFQNEAQLDKSGLPSDRFFAERPEGSVSTLKIQRTQQEDSAVYLCASSLDISYEQYFGPGTRLTVT.

The V and J genes are TRBV11-3 and TRBJ2-1, with 16 bases identical to TRBD2. The CDR3 extends over 16 amino acids. With V trimmed by 3 bases and J by 6 bases, 2 bases remained unmatched. The germline gives CDR1 SGHNT, CDR2 YENEEA. CDR3 DNA sequence: TGTGCCAGCAGCTTGGGGACTAGCGGGAGGGGCAATGAGCAGTTCTTC. It specifies CASSLGTSGRGNEQFF.

V and J are TRBV10-3 and TRBJ2-7, with TRBD1 matching 8 bases. V was clipped by 6 bases and J by 2 bases; unmatched bases: 9. There are 15 residues in the CDR3. Germline CDR1 is ENHRY and CDR2 is SYGVKD. DNA for the CDR3: TGTGCCATCAGCGGGGGACAGGTAGCTACCTACGAGCAGTACTTC. This gives the protein CAISGGQVATYEQYF.

CDR3: CATSNLGRGRSNQPQHF. The CDR3 region has the DNA TGTGCCACCAGCAACCTAGGGAGGGGACGTAGCAATCAGCCCCAGCATTTT. The V gene is TRBV15, the J gene TRBJ1-5, with TRBD1 as a possible D gene (5 bases). The V gene's germline CDR1 is LNHNV and CDR2 YYDKDF (reference sequence). Trimming cost V 4 bases and J 0 bases, with 16 bases left between them. CDR3 size: 17 residues.

The chain recombines TRBV19 with TRBJ2-1; 11 bases agree with TRBD2. This CDR3 has 17 amino acids. Germline assignment: CDR1 LNHDA and CDR2 SQIVND (reference sequence). V lost 4 bases to trimming and J lost 7 bases; unmatched junction nucleotides: 12. This CDR3 is CASSKLTSGDFRNEQFF. The CDR3, as DNA: TGTGCCAGTAGTAAGCTGACTAGCGGGGACTTTCGGAATGAGCAGTTCTTC.

V gene TRBV3-1 (or the pseudogene TRBV3-2) combines with J gene TRBJ2-1, with 7 bases matching TRBD1. This CDR3 region has 15 residues. The V and J ends lost 1 base and 6 bases, in that order; junction bases with no gene match: 6. Germline V lookup: CDR1 LGHDT, CDR2 YNNKEL (reference sequence). Written as DNA, the CDR3 is TGTGCCAGCAGCCAAGTTTACAGGGGCCTCAATGAGCAGTTCTTC. It codes for CASSQVYRGLNEQFF.

The chain links TRBV5-1 to TRBJ1-6; 10 positions agree with TRBD1. The CDR3 extends over 15 amino acids. Germline values: CDR1 SGHRS, CDR2 YFSETQ. The V and J ends lost 4 bases and 10 bases, in that order; junction bases with no gene match: 8. The CDR3 DNA reads as TGCGCCAGCAGCAGGGCCGGGACAGGGGAGTCACCCCTCCACTTT. Encoded protein: CASSRAGTGESPLHF.

The rearrangement joins TRBV27 to TRBJ1-6; possible D gene TRBD1, 5 bases. V was trimmed by 8 bases and J by 10 bases, leaving 15 bases between them. There are 13 residues in the CDR3. Germline V gene lookup returns CDR1 MNHEY and CDR2 SMNVEV (reference sequence). The CDR3 here is CASSATGGSPLHF. The CDR3 bases are TGTGCCAGCTCGGCCACGGGGGGATCACCCCTCCACTTT.

This rearrangement joins TRBV7-9 to TRBJ1-3; D gene ambiguous. The CDR3 loop spans 18 amino acids. Deletions cut 3 bases from V and 2 bases from J, with 20 bases between. CDR1 and CDR2 from the germline V gene are SEHNR and FQNEAQ (reference sequence). CDR3 residues: CASSFRGQDTQAGNTIYF. The CDR3, as DNA: TGTGCCAGCAGCTTTAGAGGGCAAGATACCCAGGCTGGAAACACCATATATTTT.

The chain carries TRBV13 and TRBJ1-1; 7 bases are a match to TRBD1. With 4 bases clipped from V and 8 bases from J, the junction kept 10 bases outside the gene matches. Germline CDR1 PRHDT, CDR2 FYEKMQ (reference sequence). The CDR3 totals 14 residues. CDR3 coding DNA: TGTGCCAGCAGCTCTGGACAGGTGGCAGAAGAAGCTTTCTTT. Translating gives CASSSGQVAEEAFF.

This clone was detected only once. The CDR3 spells CASSYPTGSSYEQYF. The CDR3 nucleotides are TGTGCCAGCAGTTATCCGACAGGCTCCTCCTACGAGCAGTACTTC. The chain recombines TRBV6-2 or TRBV6-3 with TRBJ2-7; a possible D gene is TRBD1 (6 bases). From germline, CDR1 is MNHEY and CDR2 SVGEGT. The germline V and J ends were trimmed by 3 bases and 0 bases, with 12 bases remaining between them. The CDR3 runs 15 residues.

The chain carries TRBV7-9 and TRBJ2-7; 7 bases fit TRBD1. J was trimmed by 5 bases and V by 4 bases; bases with no gene match: 11. The CDR3 runs to 15 residues. CDR1 and CDR2 from the germline V gene are SEHNR and FQNEAQ (reference sequence). DNA of the CDR3: TGTGCCAGCAGCTCTACAGGGGACCCCGTTGACGAGCAGTACTTC. Protein: CASSSTGDPVDEQYF. The full variable domain, with the rest looked up from reference TRBV7-9 and TRBJ2-7, is DTGVSQNPRHKITKRGQNVTFRCDPISEHNRLYWYRQTLGQGPEFLTYFQNEAQLEKSRLLSDRFSAERPKGSFSTLEIQRTEQGDSAMYLCASSSTGDPVDEQYFGPGTRLTVT.

This clone was recorded a few times. The chain uses TRBV28 and TRBJ2-3, with 8 nucleotides matching TRBD1. J was trimmed by 8 bases and V by 5 bases; bases with no gene match: 12. There are 15 residues in the CDR3. Germline CDR1 is MDHEN and CDR2 is SYDVKM. CDR3 sequence reads: CASSIPDRAGFTQYF. The CDR3 DNA follows: TGTGCCAGCAGTATCCCGGACAGGGCCGGGTTTACGCAGTATTTT.

As DNA, the CDR3 is TGCGCCAGCAGCTTGGCCCCCATATCGGGCACTGAAGCTTTCTTT. Protein product: CASSLAPISGTEAFF. The gene calls are TRBV5-1 and TRBJ1-1, with unresolved D. Trimming removed 0 bases from V and 4 bases from J, with 13 bases in between. The CDR3 loop spans 15 amino acids. The germline gives CDR1 SGHRS, CDR2 YFSETQ.

The V gene is TRBV6-6, the J gene TRBJ2-2; tentative D call: TRBD1 (5 bases). CDR1 and CDR2 from the germline V gene are MNHNY and SVGAGI (reference sequence). This CDR3 region has 15 residues. Trimming shortened V by 2 bases and J by 6 bases, and 13 bases separated the two germline ends. The CDR3 coding sequence is TGTGCCAGCAGTTACAAGGGCAGGGAAGCCGGGGAGCTGTTTTTT. Encoded protein: CASSYKGREAGELFF.